Below, 15 T cell receptor beta chains from the same sample are listed, as sequenced in a study of CD8 T cells in ankylosing spondylitis. Whole-study results and caveats: A TCR beta motif of eight highly homologous variants appeared characteristic of ankylosing spondylitis blood.

No antigens are known for them. MiXCR, run by TCRdb on the 5' RACE reads, gives a single entry per CDR3 protein. The table includes hundreds of thousands of distinct CDR3 sequences, roughly 26% detected once. The sample taken for sequencing was blood, either unsorted or a sorted T cell fraction (not recorded which). All receptors come from a male donor with ankylosing spondylitis.

This clonotype was seen once. The CDR3 is CASSLTAANYGYTF. CDR3 in DNA: TGTGCCAGCAGCTTAACAGCAGCTAACTATGGCTACACCTTC. The chain joins TRBV7-2 to TRBJ1-2; D gene uncertain. V was clipped by 2 bases and J by 0 bases, with 7 bases between them. The CDR3 consists of 14 residues. Germline loops: CDR1 SGHTA, CDR2 FQGNSA.

CDR3 nucleotides: TGCAGTGCGGGACATAATCAGGGAGTAGAGACCCAGTACTTC. Its translation is CSAGHNQGVETQYF. V and J are TRBV20-1 and TRBJ2-5; possible D gene TRBD1, 6 bases. V shed 6 bases and J shed 4 bases, with 18 bases lying between them. This CDR3 region has 14 residues. Germline V lookup: CDR1 DFQATT, CDR2 SNEGSKA (reference sequence).

This clonotype was detected only a few times. The rearrangement links TRBV5-6 to TRBJ2-2, with D maybe TRBD1 (5 bases). Trimming took 6 bases from V and 8 from J, leaving 23 bases between them. Germline V gene lookup returns CDR1 SGHDT and CDR2 YYEEEE. This CDR3 is built from 16 residues. The CDR3 DNA sequence: TGTGCCAGCACTGCCGCACCCCAGGGTAGTACGGGGGAGCTGTTTTTT. It yields the protein CASTAAPQGSTGELFF.

This clonotype was detected a few times. The J gene is TRBJ2-7, the V gene TRBV3-1; TRBD2 matches at 10 bases. The CDR3 has 14 residues. CDR1 and CDR2 (germline): LGHDT, YNNKEL (reference sequence). Trimming removed 1 base from V and 5 bases from J; junction bases left unmatched: 2. In nucleotides, the CDR3 is TGTGCCAGCAGCCAAGTCGGGACTAGCGACGAGCAGTACTTC. Residues: CASSQVGTSDEQYF.

This chain uses TRBV18 with TRBJ1-5; weak D call: TRBD1 (6 bases). The CDR3 consists of 15 residues. The V gene's germline CDR1 is KGHSH and CDR2 LQKENI. V lost 2 bases and J lost 9, with 17 bases in between. CDR3 residues: CASSPAQGTLTPQHF. CDR3 nucleotide sequence: TGTGCCAGCTCACCAGCTCAGGGGACGCTGACGCCCCAGCATTTT.

The chain combines TRBV9 with TRBJ2-2; maybe TRBD2 (6 bases). The CDR3 sequence is 15 residues long. Germline V gene lookup returns CDR1 SGDLS and CDR2 YYNGEE. V was shortened by 0 bases and J by 4 bases, with 10 bases between the two germline ends. The CDR3 spells CASSVGGGSTGELFF. CDR3 nucleotide sequence: TGTGCCAGCAGCGTAGGTGGGGGGAGCACCGGGGAGCTGTTTTTT.

This clonotype was recorded a few times. The CDR3 protein is CASSFRALNTEAFF. The CDR3 DNA reads as TGTGCCAGCAGCTTCCGGGCCCTCAACACTGAAGCTTTCTTT. The V gene is TRBV5-6, the J gene TRBJ1-1; D is uncertain. CDR1 is SGHDT and CDR2 is YYEEEE in the germline V gene. This CDR3 contains 14 residues. V dropped 2 bases and J dropped 2 bases, with 10 bases sitting between them.

V usage is TRBV14 and J usage is TRBJ1-3; D is unresolved. V lost 0 bases and J 0 bases, leaving 3 bases between the germline ends. CDR1 and CDR2 (germline): SGHDN, FVKESK. This CDR3 comprises 14 residues. DNA for the CDR3: TGTGCCAGCAGCCAAGATCGCTCTGGAAACACCATATATTTT. Translation gives CASSQDRSGNTIYF.

The chain is built from TRBV7-2 and TRBJ2-3; 14 bases line up with TRBD2. Germline CDR1 SGHTA, CDR2 FQGNSA. This CDR3 has 16 amino acids. Trimming took 4 bases from V and 5 from J; bases not matched to a gene: 5. CDR3: CASSYEGLAGEDTQYF. CDR3 bases: TGTGCCAGCAGCTACGAGGGACTAGCGGGAGAAGATACGCAGTATTTT.

V and J are TRBV5-1 and TRBJ1-3; D remains ambiguous. V was shortened by 5 bases and J by 4 bases, with 16 bases between the two germline ends. The CDR3 runs to 15 residues. Germline CDR1 SGHRS, CDR2 YFSETQ. CDR3 coding DNA: TGCGCCAGCAGGGCAGCTTCTGGGTCAGGAAACACCATATATTTT. It yields the protein CASRAASGSGNTIYF.

V gene TRBV20-1 combines with J gene TRBJ2-2; D is unclear. CDR3 length: 15 residues. With 2 bases removed from V and 4 bases from J, the gap between germline ends came to 14 bases. Per the germline V gene, CDR1 is DFQATT and CDR2 is SNEGSKA (reference sequence). CDR3 region: CSARYADRSTGELFF. For the CDR3, the DNA is TGCAGTGCTAGATATGCGGATAGGAGCACCGGGGAGCTGTTTTTT.

This clonotype occurred a few times. This chain uses TRBV7-2 with TRBJ2-3, with TRBD1 as a possible D gene (6 bases). V was shortened by 2 bases and J by 0 bases, with 9 bases between the two germline ends. Germline CDR1 and CDR2: SGHTA and FQGNSA. The CDR3 is 15 residues long. Here the CDR3 reads CASSLRTESTDTQYF. Here the CDR3 DNA reads TGTGCCAGCAGCTTAAGGACAGAAAGCACAGATACGCAGTATTTT. The full variable domain, rest sourced from reference TRBV7-2 and TRBJ2-3, is GAGVSQSPSNKVTEKGKDVELRCDPISGHTALYWYRQSLGQGLEFLIYFQGNSAPDKSGLPSDRFSAERTGGSVSTLTIQRTQQEDSAVYLCASSLRTESTDTQYFGPGTRLTVL.

The V call is TRBV2, the J call TRBJ2-1; D remains ambiguous. This CDR3 has 12 residues. Germline loops: CDR1 SNHLY, CDR2 FYNNEI. Trimming removed 5 bases from V and 9 bases from J, with 11 bases in between. The CDR3: CASSSEAGEQFF. CDR3 coding DNA: TGTGCCAGCAGTTCCGAGGCTGGTGAGCAGTTCTTC.

The rearrangement uses TRBV5-1 and TRBJ2-6; TRBD1 matches 9 bases. V trimming: 4 bases; J trimming: 0 bases; junction bases outside the gene matches: 8. The CDR3 length is 18 residues. Germline-derived CDR1 and CDR2 are SGHRS and YFSETQ. The CDR3, as DNA: TGCGCCAGCAGCCCTACCGGGACAGGGAACTCTGGGGCCAACGTCCTGACTTTC. Its protein is CASSPTGTGNSGANVLTF. The full variable domain, with the rest looked up from reference TRBV5-1 and TRBJ2-6, is KAGVTQTPRYLIKTRGQQVTLSCSPISGHRSVSWYQQTPGQGLQFLFEYFSETQRNKGNFPGRFSGRQFSNSRSEMNVSTLELGDSALYLCASSPTGTGNSGANVLTFGAGSRLTVL.

This clonotype was found a few times. The V call is TRBV3-1, the J call TRBJ2-1; perhaps TRBD2 as D (6 bases). The CDR3 loop spans 16 amino acids. Germline V gene data show CDR1 as LGHDT and CDR2 as YNNKEL (reference sequence). The germline V and J ends were trimmed by 0 bases and 7 bases, with 16 bases remaining between them. The CDR3 nucleotides read TGTGCCAGCAGCCAAGATCGGAGGGGCCGGGGAAATGAGCAGTTCTTC. Encoded protein: CASSQDRRGRGNEQFF.